This T cell receptor beta chain appears in the sequencing data of a study of T cells after yellow fever vaccination. General study results and limits: Booster sampling recovered most clones from primary vaccination (96% CD4, around 90% CD8).

The length of the CDR3 is 11 residues. The V gene's germline CDR1 is SGHDT and CDR2 YYEEEE. Trimming pared 0 bases from V and 9 bases from J, leaving 6 bases between. As to this clonotype: Its specificity is unknown.

A universal primer site and UMIs were added as TCR cDNA was made by 5'RACE template switching. TCRdb re-called the 5' RACE reads through MiXCR, storing one row per CDR3 protein. The top ten hold around 20% of the sample, which has about 310,000 distinct CDR3 sequences, 3.6% seen once. The J gene is TRBJ2-5, the V gene TRBV5-6; tentative D call: TRBD2 (5 bases). This sample comprised PBMCs, obtained on the day of the yellow fever booster vaccination. This TCR was recovered from a man aged 18 to 30 who received the YFV17D yellow fever vaccine. For the CDR3, the DNA is TGTGCCAGCAGCTTGGACGGGGCCCAGTACTTC. Amino acid sequence: CASSLDGAQYF.